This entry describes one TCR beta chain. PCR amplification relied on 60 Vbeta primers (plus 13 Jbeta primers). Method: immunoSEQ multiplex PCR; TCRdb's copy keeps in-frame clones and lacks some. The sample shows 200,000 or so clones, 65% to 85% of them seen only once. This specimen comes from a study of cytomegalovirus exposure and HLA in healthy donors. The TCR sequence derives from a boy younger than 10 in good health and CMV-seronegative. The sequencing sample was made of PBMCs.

For the CDR3, the DNA is TGTGCCAGCAGCTTACGGCGGGGGGCCCAAGAGACCCAGTACTTC. This translates into CASSLRRGAQETQYF. V is TRBV7-3 and J is TRBJ2-5; TRBD2 matches 8 bases. The V gene's germline CDR1 is SGHTA and CDR2 FQGTGA. V shed 2 bases and J 1 base; nucleotides not matched to a gene: 3. The CDR3 consists of 15 residues.